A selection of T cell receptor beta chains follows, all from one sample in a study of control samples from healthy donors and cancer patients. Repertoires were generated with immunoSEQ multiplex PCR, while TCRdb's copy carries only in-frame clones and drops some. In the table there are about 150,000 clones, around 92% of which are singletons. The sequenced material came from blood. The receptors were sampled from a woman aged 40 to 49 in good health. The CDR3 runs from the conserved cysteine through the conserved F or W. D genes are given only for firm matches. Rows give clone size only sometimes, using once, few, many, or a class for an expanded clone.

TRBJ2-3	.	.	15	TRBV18	TGTGCCAGCTCACCACTATTGCGGATTCGAGATACGCAGTATTTT	CASSPLLRIRDTQYF
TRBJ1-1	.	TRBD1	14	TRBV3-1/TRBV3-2	TGTGCCAGCAGCCATATTCAGGGGGACACTGAAGCTTTCTTT	CASSHIQGDTEAFF
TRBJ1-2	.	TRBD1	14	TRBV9	TGTGCCAGCAGCCATACCTCAGGGGGATACGGCTACACCTTC	CASSHTSGGYGYTF
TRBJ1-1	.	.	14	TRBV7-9	TGTGCCAGCGGACCCAGGGCCACGAACACTGAAGCTTTCTTT	CASGPRATNTEAFF
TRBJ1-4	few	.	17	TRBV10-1	TGCGCCAGCAGCCCAACAGGGAGGGGTGGAACTAATGAAAAACTGTTTTTT	CASSPTGRGGTNEKLFF
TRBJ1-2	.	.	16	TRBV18	TGTGCCAGCTCCCCTACACCCGCAGGTTATAACTATGGCTACACCTTC	CASSPTPAGYNYGYTF
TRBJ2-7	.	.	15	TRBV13	TGTGCCAGCAGCTTTATTGGGTTAACGGACTACGAGCAGTACTTC	CASSFIGLTDYEQYF
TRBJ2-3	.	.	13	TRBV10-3	TGTGCCATCAGTGAGCGAGGACCAGATACGCAGTATTTT	CAISERGPDTQYF
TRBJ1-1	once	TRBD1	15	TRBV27	TGTGCCAGCAGTCCCCCGGAGGGGGCGAGGACTGAAGCTTTCTTT	CASSPPEGARTEAFF
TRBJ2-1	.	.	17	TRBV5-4	TGTGCCAGCAGCTGGAGTCCGGGCGGGGGCACCTACAATGAGCAGTTCTTC	CASSWSPGGGTYNEQFF
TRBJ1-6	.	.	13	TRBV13	TGTGCCAGCAGCCCACGACCCGATTCACCCCTCCACTTT	CASSPRPDSPLHF